Listed here is a single T cell receptor (beta chain). Its antigen is currently unknown. Germline CDR1 is MDHEN and CDR2 is SYDVKM. This CDR3 contains 18 residues. V lost 3 bases and J 3 bases, leaving 23 bases between the germline ends. The authors ran a second PCR of roughly 6 to 12 cycles using a sample-barcoded 5' primer and a J-beta primer mix. TCRdb reprocessed the 5' RACE reads with MiXCR, giving one entry per CDR3 protein. The sample includes 270,000 or so distinct CDR3 sequences, roughly 27% of them seen just once. This record belongs to a study of blood T cells in healthy people across ages. Study results and caveats: Long-lived and aged donors differed, with more naive CD4+ cells and higher diversity in the long-lived.

The chain has TRBV28 and TRBJ1-1, with D unresolved. This TCR was recovered from a woman aged 65 to 85 in good health. The source material was blood. Here the CDR3 reads CASSLSRSGPLADTEAFF. The CDR3 DNA is TGTGCCAGCAGTTTGTCTCGTAGCGGGCCCCTTGCGGACACTGAAGCTTTCTTT.